This entry describes one TCR beta chain. What it binds is not known. This entry comes from a study of vaccination and CD4 T cells after COVID-19. This sample's treatment: approximately nine-day PBMC culture with coronavirus spike peptide pools or control peptides (ViraFEST assay). J gave up 7 bases and V 4 bases, and 9 bases lay outside the gene matches. The germline gives CDR1 ENHRY, CDR2 SYGVKD. The CDR3 contains 14 residues. Sequencing of the DNA from cultured CD4+ T cells was carried out with the Oncomine TCR Beta short-read assay. TCRdb reanalysed the PCR reads using MiXCR and keeps one entry per CDR3 protein. The sample lists under 15,000 distinct CDR3 sequences, around 50% occurring once.

The sequencing sample was made of CD4+ T cells from blood, cultured in vitro. The chain links TRBV10-3 to TRBJ2-7, with 8 positions matching TRBD2. The receptor was derived from a human donor who had recovered from COVID-19. The DNA for the CDR3 is TGTGCCATCAGTGGGCTAGCGGGTAGTTTGGAGCAGTACTTC. This codes for CAISGLAGSLEQYF.